Each of the 32 T cell receptor beta chains below was sequenced from the same sample in a study of neurological immune-mediated disorders (dated by TCRdb to between 2018 and 2021). Receptor amplification or capture employed 5' RACE. The sequencing machine was an Illumina HiSeq 2500. TCRdb reran the public reads through fastp at Q25 and MiXCR, keeping productive beta chains. Here each entry gathers all rows of one CDR3 protein and keeps the most common genes and DNA. This sample lists around 30,000 distinct CDR3 sequences; 1.5% were detected once. The ten largest make up nearly 9.5% of the sample. The source material was PBMCs. These receptors were collected from a woman in her 30s with multiple sclerosis.

This clonotype was seen repeatedly, ten times or more. V is TRBV24-1 and J is TRBJ2-3; D not resolved. The CDR3 extends over 9 amino acids. CDR1 and CDR2 from the germline V gene are KGHDR and SFDVKD. V was clipped by 12 bases and J by 6 bases, with 6 bases between them. CDR3 in DNA: TGTGCCCCCCCGGATACGCAGTATTTT. Translation gives CAPPDTQYF.

Ten or more counts support this clonotype. The chain carries TRBV15 and TRBJ1-1; 9 nucleotides agree with TRBD1. After removal of 1 base from V and 8 bases from J, the junction contained 5 bases not matched to a gene. CDR1 and CDR2 (germline): LNHNV, YYDKDF (reference sequence). This CDR3 has 14 residues. This chain's CDR3 is CATSRVGQGKEAFF. CDR3 nucleotides: TGTGCCACCAGCAGAGTCGGACAGGGGAAAGAAGCTTTCTTT.

This clonotype was seen many times. CDR3 region: CASSQGYRYF. CDR3 DNA sequence: TGTGCCAGCTCCCAGGGATATCGGTACTTC. The genes are TRBV6-1 and TRBJ2-7, with D possibly TRBD1 on 5 matching bases. There are 10 residues in the CDR3. V lost 8 bases and J lost 12, with 14 bases in between. Germline V lookup: CDR1 MNHNS, CDR2 SASEGT.

There are many counts of this clonotype. The rearrangement links TRBV20-1 to TRBJ2-1; D assignment may be TRBD1 or TRBD2 (5 bases each). Per germline, CDR1 DFQATT and CDR2 SNEGSKA (reference sequence). This CDR3 has 13 amino acids. V lost 5 bases and J lost 3, with 11 bases in between. The DNA of the CDR3 is TGCAGTGCTGCCAGGGACGGCTACAATGAGCAGTTCTTC. It yields the protein CSAARDGYNEQFF.

Many counts were recorded for this clonotype. The chain carries TRBV9 and TRBJ1-5; D is undetermined. This CDR3 comprises 15 residues. Germline CDR1 reads SGDLS; CDR2 reads YYNGEE. The V end lost 0 bases, the J end lost 7 bases, and 14 bases lay between the germline ends. The CDR3 DNA is TGTGCCAGCAGCGTAGGTGACAACCCGAGGCAGCCCCAGCATTTT. It specifies CASSVGDNPRQPQHF.

There are many counts of this clonotype. This chain joins TRBV7-2 and TRBJ2-7; no clear D gene. V was clipped by 5 bases and J by 3 bases, with 17 bases between them. CDR3 length: 15 residues. Germline V lookup: CDR1 SGHTA, CDR2 FQGNSA. The CDR3 here is CASSPRVEKGYEQYF. CDR3 DNA sequence: TGTGCCAGCAGCCCCCGGGTCGAAAAGGGCTACGAGCAGTACTTC. Full variable domain (missing parts from reference TRBV7-2 and TRBJ2-7): GAGVSQSPSNKVTEKGKDVELRCDPISGHTALYWYRQSLGQGLEFLIYFQGNSAPDKSGLPSDRFSAERTGGSVSTLTIQRTQQEDSAVYLCASSPRVEKGYEQYFGPGTRLTVT.

This clonotype appeared many times. The rearrangement links TRBV7-9 to TRBJ2-5; weak D call: TRBD2 (5 bases). The V end lost 3 bases, the J end lost 3 bases, and 11 bases lay between the germline ends. The CDR3 is made up of 14 amino acids. Germline V CDR1 and CDR2: SEHNR, FQNEAQ (reference sequence). DNA of the CDR3: TGTGCCAGCAGCTTCCAGCCGGGAAAAGAGACCCAGTACTTC. This sequence encodes CASSFQPGKETQYF.

This clonotype was found many times. The J gene is TRBJ2-3, the V gene TRBV5-1, with D possibly TRBD2 on 5 matching bases. CDR1 SGHRS and CDR2 YFSETQ come from the germline V gene. The CDR3 sequence is 13 residues long. The V end lost 6 bases, the J end lost 0 bases, and 8 bases lay between the germline ends. CDR3 in amino acids: CASTGVSTDTQYF. Written as DNA, the CDR3 is TGCGCCAGCACCGGGGTGAGCACAGATACGCAGTATTTT.

Ten or more counts support this clonotype. The chain joins TRBV5-1 to TRBJ2-3; the D is unclear. V was clipped by 5 bases and J by 6 bases, with 10 bases between them. CDR1 is SGHRS, CDR2 YFSETQ, per germline. This CDR3 has 12 amino acids. The CDR3 region has the DNA TGCGCCAGCAGGGTGGCTCGGGATACGCAGTATTTT. Translated, it gives CASRVARDTQYF. The variable domain in full, with the rest retrieved from reference TRBV5-1 and TRBJ2-3, is KAGVTQTPRYLIKTRGQQVTLSCSPISGHRSVSWYQQTPGQGLQFLFEYFSETQRNKGNFPGRFSGRQFSNSRSEMNVSTLELGDSALYLCASRVARDTQYFGPGTRLTVL.

This clonotype was seen repeatedly, ten times or more. The chain joins TRBV20-1 to TRBJ2-6; TRBD1 agrees at 9 bases. Per germline, CDR1 DFQATT and CDR2 SNEGSKA (reference sequence). The CDR3 totals 15 residues. J was trimmed by 2 bases and V by 5 bases; bases with no gene match: 4. CDR3 bases: TGCAGTGCTCCCGACAGGGGGACTGGGGCCAACGTCCTGACTTTC. It specifies CSAPDRGTGANVLTF.

This clonotype was seen at least ten times. V is TRBV6-5 and J is TRBJ2-7; 7 bases map to TRBD1. This CDR3 region has 15 residues. V dropped 5 bases and J dropped 4; count of bases not matched to a gene: 11. The V gene's germline CDR1 is MNHEY and CDR2 SVGAGI. For the CDR3, the DNA is TGTGCCAGCAGTCCACCGGGACAGAGTTTTTACGAGCAGTACTTC. Translation: CASSPPGQSFYEQYF.

Sample share makes this clonotype medium-sized (0.01 to 0.1%). V usage is TRBV5-1 and J usage is TRBJ1-4, with TRBD1 as a possible D gene (5 bases). Trimming removed 5 bases at V and 0 bases at J, with 8 bases between. CDR1 SGHRS and CDR2 YFSETQ come from the germline V gene. The CDR3 runs to 14 residues. This CDR3 reads CASRQAPTNEKLFF. CDR3 bases: TGCGCCAGCAGACAGGCCCCAACTAATGAAAAACTGTTTTTT.

In this sample, this clonotype turned up many times. The rearrangement uses TRBV10-3 and TRBJ1-1, with D unclear. V was trimmed by 0 bases and J by 4 bases, leaving 12 bases between them. Germline lookup yields CDR1 ENHRY and CDR2 SYGVKD. This CDR3 has 15 residues. The CDR3 protein is CAISESGVEGTEAFF. The CDR3 DNA sequence: TGTGCCATCAGTGAGTCTGGGGTCGAGGGCACTGAAGCTTTCTTT.

This clonotype was seen repeatedly, ten times or more. J is TRBJ1-2 and V is TRBV7-2; no definite D call. V was clipped by 3 bases and J by 4 bases, with 6 bases between them. This CDR3 contains 12 residues. Germline V gene data show CDR1 as SGHTA and CDR2 as FQGNSA. In DNA form, the CDR3 reads TGTGCCAGCAGCTTGGACCTCTATGGCTACACCTTC. It specifies CASSLDLYGYTF.

There are many counts of this clonotype. The chain combines TRBV4-3 with TRBJ2-6, with 7 bases matching TRBD1. Looked up from germline, CDR1 is LGHNA and CDR2 is YSLEER. The length of the CDR3 is 15 residues. J was trimmed by 4 bases and V by 4 bases; bases with no gene match: 4. This CDR3 reads CASSRDRAGANVLTF. For the CDR3, the DNA is TGCGCCAGCAGCCGAGACAGGGCCGGGGCCAACGTCCTGACTTTC.

The table lists this clonotype with many counts. The chain combines TRBV7-2 with TRBJ1-1; D is uncertain. Germline lookup yields CDR1 SGHTA and CDR2 FQGNSA. CDR3 length equals 13 residues. V was pared by 0 bases and J by 4 bases, with 6 bases between. CDR3 nucleotides: TGTGCCAGCAGCTTAGCAAGTGGCACTGAAGCTTTCTTT. Translating gives CASSLASGTEAFF. The full variable domain, with the rest looked up from reference TRBV7-2 and TRBJ1-1, is GAGVSQSPSNKVTEKGKDVELRCDPISGHTALYWYRQSLGQGLEFLIYFQGNSAPDKSGLPSDRFSAERTGGSVSTLTIQRTQQEDSAVYLCASSLASGTEAFFGQGTRLTVV.

This clonotype was observed at least ten times. This rearrangement joins TRBV7-9 to TRBJ2-5, with 7 bases matching TRBD1. CDR1 SEHNR and CDR2 FQNEAQ come from the germline V gene (reference sequence). J was trimmed by 1 base and V by 5 bases; bases with no gene match: 4. There are 14 residues in the CDR3. The CDR3 DNA reads as TGTGCCAGCAGCCCCTCAGGGGGCCAAGAGACCCAGTACTTC. Translating it yields CASSPSGGQETQYF.

This clonotype appeared many times. The V call is TRBV20-1, the J call TRBJ1-5; 7 positions match TRBD1. Per the germline V gene, CDR1 is DFQATT and CDR2 is SNEGSKA (reference sequence). The CDR3 totals 16 residues. V lost 4 bases, J lost 3 bases, and 12 bases stayed unmatched. CDR3 sequence: CSANPRGAGFNQPQHF. DNA of the CDR3: TGCAGTGCTAACCCCAGGGGGGCGGGTTTCAATCAGCCCCAGCATTTT.

This clonotype was recorded at least ten times. This sequence joins TRBV9 and TRBJ2-2; 7 nucleotides match TRBD2. The CDR3 has 13 residues. Germline values: CDR1 SGDLS, CDR2 YYNGEE. With V trimmed by 4 bases and J by 7 bases, 4 bases remained unmatched. CDR3 protein: CASSPRGDGELFF. The CDR3 DNA follows: TGTGCCAGCAGCCCCCGGGGGGACGGGGAGCTGTTTTTT.

In this sample, this clonotype turned up many times. The chain couples TRBV12-3 or TRBV12-4 to TRBJ1-3; TRBD1 aligns across 7 bases. CDR3 size: 13 residues. V shed 5 bases, J shed 3 bases, and the junction held 1 base outside the gene matches. The CDR3 loop is CASSDRVGNTIYF. The CDR3 coding sequence is TGTGCCAGCAGTGACAGGGTTGGAAACACCATATATTTT.

The sample holds many counts of this clonotype. This chain joins TRBV27 and TRBJ1-1; TRBD1 might be the D (5 bases). Germline loops: CDR1 MNHEY, CDR2 SMNVEV (reference sequence). The V and J ends lost 5 bases and 5 bases respectively, with 12 bases between them. This CDR3 contains 13 residues. CDR3 region: CASSPGGWTEAFF. The DNA for the CDR3 is TGTGCCAGCAGTCCGGGGGGGTGGACTGAAGCTTTCTTT.

This clonotype was detected ten times or more. This rearrangement joins TRBV12-3 or TRBV12-4 to TRBJ1-5; TRBD1 agrees at 7 bases. Trimming cost V 6 bases and J 6 bases; bases outside gene matches: 11. This CDR3 has 15 residues. CDR3 in DNA: TGTGCCAGCAGCCTCGACAGGGAAGCTGGTCAGCCCCAGCATTTT. Its translation is CASSLDREAGQPQHF.

This clonotype has a count of ten or more. The chain uses TRBV4-1 and TRBJ1-3; the D is unclear. Germline V gene lookup returns CDR1 MGHRA and CDR2 YSYEKL. The V and J ends lost 0 bases and 5 bases respectively, with 8 bases between them. This CDR3 has 14 amino acids. The CDR3 spells CASSQDETRNTIYF. CDR3 bases: TGCGCCAGCAGCCAAGATGAGACAAGAAACACCATATATTTT.

This clonotype was detected ten times or more. The gene calls are TRBV5-5 and TRBJ2-3; D perhaps matches TRBD2 (5 bases). Germline CDR1 is SGHKS and CDR2 is YYEKEE (reference sequence). This CDR3 region has 16 residues. V dropped 4 bases and J dropped 1 base, with 16 bases sitting between them. The CDR3: CASSPPTGSGTDTQYF. In nucleotides, the CDR3 is TGTGCCAGCAGCCCCCCAACGGGGTCGGGCACAGATACGCAGTATTTT.

This clonotype was seen repeatedly, ten times or more. The rearrangement uses TRBV7-2 and TRBJ1-2; 7 bases line up with TRBD1. The CDR3 runs to 13 residues. V gave up 5 bases and J gave up 3 bases; unmatched junction bases: 3. In germline, CDR1 is SGHTA, CDR2 FQGNSA. The CDR3 nucleotides read TGTGCCAGCAGCCGGGACAGAGACTATGGCTACACCTTC. Its protein is CASSRDRDYGYTF.

Ten or more counts support this clonotype. The V and J genes are TRBV20-1 and TRBJ2-7; D uncertain. Germline CDR1 reads DFQATT; CDR2 reads SNEGSKA (reference sequence). V lost 6 bases to trimming and J lost 3 bases, with 12 bases between them. The CDR3 loop spans 12 amino acids. The CDR3 loop is CSAIMGNYEQYF. DNA for the CDR3: TGCAGTGCGATCATGGGGAACTACGAGCAGTACTTC.

This clonotype has a count of ten or more. J is TRBJ1-1 and V is TRBV20-1; D is uncertain. V was pared by 7 bases and J by 4 bases, with 10 bases between. CDR1 and CDR2 from the germline V gene are DFQATT and SNEGSKA (reference sequence). The CDR3 contains 11 residues. The CDR3: CSVGGPTEAFF. The CDR3 nucleotides read TGCAGTGTCGGAGGACCCACTGAAGCTTTCTTT.

The table lists this clonotype with many counts. This chain uses TRBV6-5 with TRBJ2-5; D may be TRBD1 (6 bases). CDR1 and CDR2 from the germline V gene are MNHEY and SVGAGI. V was clipped by 6 bases and J by 5 bases, with 16 bases between them. This CDR3 is 14 amino acids long. The CDR3 DNA is TGTGCCAGCAGCCTACAGGGAAATTTGGAGACCCAGTACTTC. As protein: CASSLQGNLETQYF.

This clonotype came up many times. The chain combines TRBV7-2 with TRBJ2-1, with 11 bases matching TRBD1. The CDR3 is 14 amino acids. Per the germline V gene, CDR1 is SGHTA and CDR2 is FQGNSA. After removal of 4 bases from V and 10 bases from J, the junction contained 6 bases not matched to a gene. The DNA for the CDR3 is TGTGCCAGCAGCTCACGGACAGGGGGCGTGGAGCAGTTCTTC. The encoded protein is CASSSRTGGVEQFF.

This clonotype has ten or more counts. The rearrangement joins TRBV9 to TRBJ2-7; 12 bases are a match to TRBD1. This CDR3 comprises 16 residues. The V and J ends lost 3 bases and 1 base, in that order; junction bases with no gene match: 5. Per germline, CDR1 SGDLS and CDR2 YYNGEE. The chain's CDR3 is CASSAGQGAVSYEQYF. CDR3 sequence (DNA): TGTGCCAGCAGCGCGGGACAGGGGGCGGTTTCCTACGAGCAGTACTTC.

This clonotype was recorded at least ten times. The chain is built from TRBV6-6 and TRBJ2-7; D is ambiguous. V lost 6 bases and J lost 0, with 12 bases in between. The CDR3 consists of 14 residues. Looked up from germline, CDR1 is MNHNY and CDR2 is SVGAGI (reference sequence). DNA for the CDR3: TGTGCCAGCAGCGGATCGGCGAGCTCCTACGAGCAGTACTTC. It codes for CASSGSASSYEQYF.

The chain joins TRBV5-5 to TRBJ1-1, with D possibly TRBD1 on 6 matching bases. Trimming stripped 0 bases from V and 1 base from J, with 7 bases between. Germline CDR1 reads SGHKS; CDR2 reads YYEKEE (reference sequence). The CDR3 totals 14 residues. The CDR3 is CASSLEQGNTEAFF. The CDR3 DNA sequence: TGTGCCAGCAGCTTGGAACAGGGGAACACTGAAGCTTTCTTT.